This T cell receptor (beta chain) was sequenced for a study of siplizumab effects on memory and regulatory T cells. The assay was immunoSEQ multiplex PCR, and TCRdb's table has in-frame clones only and misses some. The sample comprises approximately 91,000 clones, roughly 94% of which are singletons, and 18% rests with the top ten. Germline loops: CDR1 SGHDN, CDR2 FVKESK. This CDR3 is built from 12 residues. Trimming shortened V by 1 base and J by 9 bases, and 7 bases separated the two germline ends. The chain couples TRBV14 to TRBJ2-1; D gene ambiguous. Input material: CD8+ T cells sorted from blood. This TCR was recovered from a human donor in good health. The CDR3 loop is CASSQGGAEQFF. CDR3 coding DNA: TGTGCCAGCAGCCAAGGTGGAGCTGAGCAGTTCTTC. The full variable domain, in which reference TRBV14 and TRBJ2-1 provide the parts outside the CDR3, is EAGVTQFPSHSVIEKGQTVTLRCDPISGHDNLYWYRRVMGKEIKFLLHFVKESKQDESGMPNNRFLAERTGGTYSTLKVQPAELEDSGVYFCASSQGGAEQFFGPGTRLTVL.